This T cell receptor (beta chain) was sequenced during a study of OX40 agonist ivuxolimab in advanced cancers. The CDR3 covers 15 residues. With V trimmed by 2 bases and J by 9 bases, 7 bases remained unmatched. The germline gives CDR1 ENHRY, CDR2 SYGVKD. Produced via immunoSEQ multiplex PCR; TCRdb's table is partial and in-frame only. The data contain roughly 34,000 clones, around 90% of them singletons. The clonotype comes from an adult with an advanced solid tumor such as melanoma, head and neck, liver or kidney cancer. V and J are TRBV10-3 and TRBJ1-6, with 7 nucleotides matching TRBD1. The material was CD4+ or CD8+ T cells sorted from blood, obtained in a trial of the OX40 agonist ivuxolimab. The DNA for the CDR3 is TGTGCCATCAGTGAGGGGGCAGGGGGTACTTCACCCCTCCACTTT. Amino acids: CAISEGAGGTSPLHF.